This T cell receptor beta chain is from a study of T cell responses to AZD1222 COVID-19 vaccine (dated by TCRdb to 2020 to 2022). In terms of the full investigation: TCR sequencing was performed for 230 to 250 trial participants, of whom some 200 were given two doses of AZD1222 and about 25 were given two doses of MenACWY control vaccine. Trial participants were enrolled by age into 18-55, 56-69 and 70-plus year subgroups, with roughly 160, 29 and 62 TCR-sequenced participants respectively. Here is what the overall study found, with its caveats: Most participants were white British and females outnumbered males, and the authors suggested that clonal diversity may have been underestimated. Epitopes outside the regions mutated in the B.1.351 and B.1.1.7 variants were reportedly recognized by nearly half of the unique spike-specific TCRs. Spike-specific TCR breadth and depth rose significantly after two AZD1222 doses compared with day 0 and with MenACWY recipients. Only a handful of AZD1222 recipients were SARS-CoV-2 seropositive at baseline, limiting conclusions about previously exposed vaccinees. Because no samples from the day 14 peak response were available, repertoires could be characterized only after the peak T cell response. CD4 TCRs associated with the vaccine covered the entire spike protein, and the dominant responses were in regions 160-218 and 743-854. In the small 56-69-year group, the increase in depth fell short of significance, most likely because of low power.

According to the study, the label for this sample's time point signals: about 28 days (+/-7) after the second vaccine dose. AZD1222 recipients with second doses at about 4 weeks or about 12 weeks were pooled, because spike-specific TCR depth and breadth did not differ between schedules. Samples from vaccinated people were obtained from the UK trials COV001 and COV002, which included a single-blind randomized controlled phase 2/3 trial of AZD1222 (ChAdOx1 nCoV-19) in healthy adults. For TCRbeta chain sequencing, PBMC samples from trial participants were taken at day 0 and at day 28 after the second dose. The CDR3 regions of human TCRbeta chains were analyzed by immunosequencing. The source study handled its data this way. Repertoire TCRs were matched against a reference library of SARS-CoV-2-specific TCRs generated with the MIRA antigen-specificity platform. Breadth meant the fraction of unique TCRs that were SARS-CoV-2-associated, whereas depth meant the fraction of total T cells that were SARS-CoV-2-associated. Using the MIRA data, each spike-specific TCR was mapped to the spike region that the TCR reacts to and placed in a CD4 or CD8 class. Log10-transformed breadth and depth values were compared by one-way ANOVA with Sidak's multiple comparisons tests. The table comes from immuneACCESS by way of TCRdb, which keeps in-frame sequences with V and J called. Part of the clones is missing from these tables; in studies checked, under half for an unresolved V gene and the rest for unknown reasons. The D gene and trimming were derived from the DNA, and the V and J assignments and clone size from that table. The sample table shows around 130,000 clones, and about 88% are seen once. The ten largest account for roughly a tenth of the sample.

Cut back by 5 bases and 6 bases, the V and J ends lie 8 bases apart. CDR1 and CDR2 are read off the germline V gene as SGHTA and FQGNSA. From its cysteine to its phenylalanine, the CDR3 spans 11 amino acids. Only the CDR3 region is kept as DNA, spanning 33 bases read in frame from base 1. Regarding this clone: Its antigen is unknown. Base-call qualities are not available, and no considerably larger clone is one nucleotide away.

This specimen consisted of peripheral blood, obtained 28 days after the second AZD1222 dose. This receptor was obtained from an adult who received the AZD1222 COVID-19 vaccine. The V and J segments used are TRBV7-2 and TRBJ2-7; too little of a D gene remains to name it. For the CDR3, the sequence is CASSRFSEQYF. The DNA sequence is as follows: TGTGCCAGCAGCCGATTCAGCGAGCAGTACTTC.